Each of the 22 T cell receptor beta chains below was sequenced from the same sample in a study of blood T cell repertoires in COVID-19. TCRdb keeps only in-frame clones here, not all; method: immunoSEQ multiplex PCR. The data contain 55,000 to 70,000 clones, approximately 82% of them singletons. Sequencing was performed on peripheral blood. These receptor sequences come from a woman older than 75 with acute or convalescent COVID-19.

The chain employs TRBV5-8 and TRBJ2-1, with a tentative D call TRBD2 (5 bases). Trimming left V 7 bases short and J 15 bases short, with 20 bases between. The germline CDR1 and CDR2 sequences are SGHTS and YDEGEE. The CDR3 contains 12 residues. CDR3 loop: CASGRDPGRGFF. The CDR3 DNA sequence: TGTGCCAGCGGACGAGATCCGGGCCGGGGGTTCTTC.

This rearrangement joins TRBV7-2 to TRBJ1-5; D possibly corresponds to TRBD1 (5 bases). The germline V gene has CDR1 SGHTA and CDR2 FQGNSA. The CDR3 spans 14 residues. V was pared by 1 base and J by 4 bases, with 8 bases between. The CDR3 DNA is TGTGCCAGCAGCTTAGGACAGTGGAATCAGCCCCAGCATTTT. Amino acids: CASSLGQWNQPQHF.

V gene TRBV28 combines with J gene TRBJ1-2; 9 nucleotides agree with TRBD1. Trimming cost V 5 bases and J 6 bases; bases outside gene matches: 7. The length of the CDR3 is 14 residues. CDR1 and CDR2 from the germline V gene are MDHEN and SYDVKM. The CDR3 here is CASSPTTGGNGYTF. Here the CDR3 DNA reads TGTGCCAGCAGTCCCACAACAGGGGGCAATGGCTACACCTTC.

The genes are TRBV5-4 and TRBJ2-7; 8 bases match TRBD2. Looked up from germline, CDR1 is SGHNT and CDR2 is YYREEE (reference sequence). CDR3 length: 14 amino acids. J lost 7 bases, V lost 2 bases, and 8 bases had no gene match. DNA of the CDR3: TGTGCCAGCAGCTTCGCGGGACTAGGGCGTGAGCAGTACTTC. The encoded protein is CASSFAGLGREQYF. The whole variable domain, remainder taken from reference TRBV5-4 and TRBJ2-7, is ETGVTQSPTHLIKTRGQQVTLRCSSQSGHNTVSWYQQALGQGPQFIFQYYREEENGRGNFPPRFSGLQFPNYSSELNVNALELDDSALYLCASSFAGLGREQYFGPGTRLTVT.

The chain links TRBV9 to TRBJ2-6, with D perhaps matching TRBD1 (5 bases). Trimming stripped 0 bases from V and 2 bases from J, with 15 bases between. The CDR3 totals 18 residues. The germline V gene has CDR1 SGDLS and CDR2 YYNGEE. The CDR3 coding sequence is TGTGCCAGCAGCGTAGAGGACGGCAGGGCGGCTGGGGCCAACGTCCTGACTTTC. Translating it yields CASSVEDGRAAGANVLTF.

In its sample, this clone was seen once. The rearrangement uses TRBV7-2 and TRBJ1-5, with D unclear. The germline gives CDR1 SGHTA, CDR2 FQGNSA. V was shortened by 1 base and J by 0 bases, with 4 bases between the two germline ends. The length of the CDR3 is 14 residues. CDR3 nucleotides: TGTGCCAGCAGCTTAGACTCTAGCAATCAGCCCCAGCATTTT. It yields the protein CASSLDSSNQPQHF.

The V call is TRBV6-1, the J call TRBJ2-2; maybe TRBD1 (7 bases). In germline, CDR1 is MNHNS, CDR2 SASEGT. The V end was cut by 2 bases, the J end by 5 bases, with 12 bases between. CDR3 length equals 15 residues. CDR3 amino acids: CASSEPGGLTGELFF. CDR3 sequence (DNA): TGTGCCAGCAGTGAACCAGGGGGGTTAACCGGGGAGCTGTTTTTT.

There are a few counts of this clone. The rearrangement joins TRBV28 to TRBJ1-2; 11 bases line up with TRBD1. Germline assignment: CDR1 MDHEN and CDR2 SYDVKM. Trimming at V came to 6 bases and at J to 6 bases, leaving 6 bases not matched to a gene. The CDR3 runs to 14 residues. The CDR3 sequence: CASRGTGGSDGYTF. In DNA, the CDR3 is TGTGCCAGCAGGGGGACAGGGGGATCGGATGGCTACACCTTC.

This clone occurred a few times. This chain joins TRBV5-1 and TRBJ2-7; TRBD2 matches at 8 bases. The V gene's germline CDR1 is SGHRS and CDR2 YFSETQ. With V trimmed by 3 bases and J by 5 bases, 7 bases remained unmatched. The CDR3 spans 14 residues. The CDR3 DNA reads TGCGCCAGCAGCTATACTAGCGGAGGGAACGAGCAGTACTTC. Protein sequence: CASSYTSGGNEQYF.

The CDR3 nucleotides are TGTGCCAGCAGAGGGGGGGGGCTTCCCTACGAGCAGTACTTC. Protein product: CASRGGGLPYEQYF. The chain recombines TRBV28 with TRBJ2-7, with D perhaps matching TRBD2 (7 bases). The V end lost 6 bases, the J end lost 2 bases, and 14 bases lay between the germline ends. The CDR3 spans 14 residues. CDR1 and CDR2 from the germline V gene are MDHEN and SYDVKM.

The rearrangement uses TRBV30 and TRBJ1-3; possibly TRBD1 for D (5 bases). CDR1 GTSNPN and CDR2 SVGIG come from the germline V gene (reference sequence). The CDR3 extends over 13 amino acids. With 3 bases removed from V and 0 bases from J, the gap between germline ends came to 6 bases. DNA of the CDR3: TGTGCCTGGAGGGACAACTCTGGAAACACCATATATTTT. It specifies CAWRDNSGNTIYF.

The chain has TRBV7-9 and TRBJ1-1, with 7 positions matching TRBD1. This CDR3 has 17 residues. The V gene's germline CDR1 is SEHNR and CDR2 FQNEAQ (reference sequence). Unmatched junction bases numbered 9, after V lost 1 base and J lost 1 base. The CDR3 DNA is TGTGCCAGCAGCTTAGGGGACAGTTCTCTTAAGAACACTGAAGCTTTCTTT. This encodes CASSLGDSSLKNTEAFF. Complete variable domain (other parts from reference TRBV7-9 and TRBJ1-1): DTGVSQNPRHKITKRGQNVTFRCDPISEHNRLYWYRQTLGQGPEFLTYFQNEAQLEKSRLLSDRFSAERPKGSFSTLEIQRTEQGDSAMYLCASSLGDSSLKNTEAFFGQGTRLTVV.

The chain links TRBV27 to TRBJ1-6; weak D call: TRBD1 (5 bases). The length of the CDR3 is 16 residues. Germline V gene sequence: CDR1 MNHEY, CDR2 SMNVEV (reference sequence). Trimming left V 3 bases short and J 4 bases short, with 13 bases between. The DNA of the CDR3 is TGTGCCAGCAGTTTCACACAGGAGACGTATAATTCACCCCTCCACTTT. Translation gives CASSFTQETYNSPLHF.

The rearrangement links TRBV7-9 to TRBJ1-6, with 8 bases aligning to TRBD1. The germline V gene encodes CDR1 SEHNR and CDR2 FQNEAQ (reference sequence). The CDR3 loop spans 14 amino acids. The trim removed 5 bases at V and 7 bases at J, leaving 4 bases unmatched. The CDR3 DNA reads as TGTGCCAGCAGCCAGACAGGGGCCAATTCACCCCTCCACTTT. Its translation is CASSQTGANSPLHF.

The chain uses TRBV19 and TRBJ1-1, with TRBD1 matching over 8 bases. J was trimmed by 4 bases and V by 6 bases; bases with no gene match: 7. The germline CDR1 and CDR2 sequences are LNHDA and SQIVND (reference sequence). CDR3 length: 14 residues. The CDR3 sequence: CASSSGQVVTEAFF. CDR3 bases: TGTGCCAGTAGCTCGGGACAGGTTGTCACTGAAGCTTTCTTT.

The V call is TRBV6-1, the J call TRBJ2-7, with D perhaps matching TRBD1 (5 bases). Germline V lookup: CDR1 MNHNS, CDR2 SASEGT. This CDR3 contains 15 residues. V lost 1 base to trimming and J lost 0 bases, with 10 bases between them. CDR3 residues: CASSEVGQYSYEQYF. The CDR3 region has the DNA TGTGCCAGCAGTGAAGTGGGGCAGTACTCCTACGAGCAGTACTTC.

This chain joins TRBV4-3 and TRBJ1-4; no definite D call. Germline CDR1 reads LGHNA; CDR2 reads YSLEER. The V end was cut by 1 base, the J end by 0 bases, with 9 bases between. This CDR3 has 16 residues. The CDR3 region is CASSQGGLATNEKLFF. The CDR3 DNA is TGCGCCAGCAGCCAAGGTGGCCTTGCAACTAATGAAAAACTGTTTTTT.

The J gene is TRBJ1-4, the V gene TRBV10-3; the match to TRBD1 covers 9 bases. Germline V gene lookup returns CDR1 ENHRY and CDR2 SYGVKD. The CDR3 is 16 amino acids. The J segment lost 3 bases and the V segment lost 4 bases, leaving 6 bases of the junction unmatched. The CDR3 bases are TGTGCCATCAGTGCGGTACAGGGGGCAGCTAATGAAAAACTGTTTTTT. The encoded protein is CAISAVQGAANEKLFF.

The chain is built from TRBV7-2 and TRBJ2-7; TRBD2 matches at 9 bases. The CDR3 is made up of 14 amino acids. Looked up from germline, CDR1 is SGHTA and CDR2 is FQGNSA. V gave up 7 bases and J gave up 2 bases; unmatched junction bases: 6. CDR3: CASTVLAGAYEQYF. The CDR3 nucleotides read TGTGCCAGCACCGTCTTAGCGGGAGCCTACGAGCAGTACTTC.

This clone was seen just once. The chain carries TRBV19 and TRBJ2-6, with 7 bases that match TRBD2. This CDR3 is 16 amino acids long. Germline V gives CDR1 LNHDA, CDR2 SQIVND (reference sequence). J was trimmed by 2 bases and V by 5 bases; bases with no gene match: 6. The CDR3 reads CASSQLAQTGANVLTF. The CDR3 nucleotides read TGTGCCAGTAGTCAACTAGCGCAAACTGGGGCCAACGTCCTGACTTTC.

The sample holds a few counts of this clone. CDR3 sequence: CAHNKYQETQYF. Here the CDR3 DNA reads TGTGCCCACAACAAGTACCAAGAGACCCAGTACTTC. The chain uses TRBV30 and TRBJ2-5; D not resolved. Germline V gene lookup returns CDR1 GTSNPN and CDR2 SVGIG (reference sequence). The CDR3 extends over 12 amino acids. V lost 8 bases, J lost 0 bases, and 10 bases lay in between.

The chain recombines TRBV7-2 with TRBJ1-1, with D unresolved. V was trimmed by 7 bases and J by 1 base, leaving 10 bases between them. This CDR3 spans 13 amino acids. Germline CDR1 SGHTA, CDR2 FQGNSA. In nucleotides, the CDR3 is TGTGCCAGCAAACTAGGAGAGAACACTGAAGCTTTCTTT. Translation: CASKLGENTEAFF.